The 20 T cell receptor beta chains given below trace back to one sample, sequenced in a study of blood T cell repertoires in COVID-19. The data were produced by immunoSEQ multiplex PCR, yet TCRdb's version contains in-frame clones alone and is incomplete. The sample contains about 260,000 clones, 82% of which appear only once. The material sequenced was peripheral blood. Every receptor here comes from an elderly woman with acute or convalescent COVID-19.

This clone appeared a single time. The V call is TRBV5-1, the J call TRBJ2-3, with 13 positions matching TRBD2. Germline values: CDR1 SGHRS, CDR2 YFSETQ. The V and J ends lost 3 bases and 5 bases, in that order; junction bases with no gene match: 9. This CDR3 spans 17 amino acids. The CDR3 DNA sequence: TGCGCCAGCAGCTCTACCGGGACTAGCGGGACAGAAGATACGCAGTATTTT. This translates into CASSSTGTSGTEDTQYF.

The rearrangement joins TRBV5-3 to TRBJ1-1; 12 nucleotides line up with TRBD1. TRBV5-3 is an open reading frame whose function is uncertain. The V segment lost 4 bases and the J segment 6 bases; nucleotides outside the gene matches: 10. The length of the CDR3 is 16 residues. CDR3 DNA: TGTGCCAGAAGCGAGGGACAGGGGGCTCCAAGCCCTGAAGCTTTCTTT. Translation: CARSEGQGAPSPEAFF.

The chain couples TRBV19 to TRBJ2-7, with TRBD1 matching 7 bases. CDR3 length equals 14 residues. The V and J ends lost 3 bases and 2 bases, in that order; junction bases with no gene match: 4. From germline, CDR1 is LNHDA and CDR2 SQIVND (reference sequence). CDR3 residues: CASSMGDSPYEQYF. Written as DNA, the CDR3 is TGTGCCAGTAGTATGGGGGACAGTCCCTACGAGCAGTACTTC.

This chain links TRBV2 with TRBJ2-3; 10 bases line up with TRBD2. V was clipped by 7 bases and J by 4 bases; unmatched bases: 5. CDR3 size: 14 residues. CDR1 and CDR2 from the germline V gene are SNHLY and FYNNEI. The DNA for the CDR3 is TGTGCCAGCAAATCAGCGGGGGGGGCAGATACGCAGTATTTT. Protein: CASKSAGGADTQYF.

The V gene is TRBV7-2, the J gene TRBJ2-7; the match to TRBD2 covers 11 bases. The V segment lost 1 base and the J segment 1 base; nucleotides outside the gene matches: 3. The CDR3 contains 16 residues. Looked up from germline, CDR1 is SGHTA and CDR2 is FQGNSA. This CDR3 reads CASSLEGTSGSYEQYF. The CDR3 coding sequence is TGTGCCAGCAGCTTAGAGGGGACTAGCGGATCCTACGAGCAGTACTTC.

The J gene is TRBJ2-7, the V gene TRBV2, with D possibly being TRBD1 (6 bases). V gave up 5 bases and J gave up 7 bases, with 18 bases separating them. This CDR3 has 14 amino acids. Germline assignment: CDR1 SNHLY and CDR2 FYNNEI. In DNA, the CDR3 is TGTGCCAGCAGTCCCCTTGGGGGCGTTCAGGAGCAGTACTTC. It specifies CASSPLGGVQEQYF.

The chain carries TRBV5-1 and TRBJ2-1, with 10 bases fitting TRBD2. Germline lookup yields CDR1 SGHRS and CDR2 YFSETQ. With 4 bases clipped from V and 4 bases from J, the junction kept 14 bases outside the gene matches. The CDR3 contains 18 residues. The CDR3 sequence is CASSPDAPRLAGYNEQFF. CDR3 in DNA: TGCGCCAGCAGCCCCGATGCACCGAGACTAGCGGGTTACAATGAGCAGTTCTTC.

This chain links TRBV2 with TRBJ1-6; D unresolved. CDR1 and CDR2 from the germline V gene are SNHLY and FYNNEI. The CDR3 is 16 residues long. The ends were cut back, 4 bases at V and 0 bases at J, with 10 bases in the middle. The CDR3 bases are TGTGCCAGCAGTGTGCCTCCGGGCTCCTATAATTCACCCCTCCACTTT. Its translation: CASSVPPGSYNSPLHF.

This clone is a singleton in its sample. The chain links TRBV2 to TRBJ2-1; a possible D gene is TRBD2 (6 bases). Trimming pared 6 bases from V and 9 bases from J, leaving 15 bases between. CDR3 length equals 13 residues. Germline-derived CDR1 and CDR2 are SNHLY and FYNNEI. The CDR3 DNA is TGTGCCAGCAGCCCCGCGGTGGGGGGTGAGCAGTTCTTC. It translates to CASSPAVGGEQFF.

The V and J genes are TRBV7-9 and TRBJ2-1; 7 nucleotides agree with TRBD1. The germline V gene encodes CDR1 SEHNR and CDR2 FQNEAQ (reference sequence). The CDR3 totals 17 residues. Unmatched junction bases numbered 11, after V lost 6 bases and J lost 0 bases. CDR3 DNA: TGTGCCAGCAGACCCACAGGGGCCGGGGTCTCCTACAATGAGCAGTTCTTC. Its translation: CASRPTGAGVSYNEQFF.

V gene TRBV3-1 (or the pseudogene TRBV3-2) combines with J gene TRBJ2-5; D call uncertain. From germline, CDR1 is LGHDT and CDR2 YNNKEL (reference sequence). There are 12 residues in the CDR3. The V and J ends lost 1 base and 6 bases respectively, with 6 bases between them. CDR3 sequence: CASSQGAQTQYF. In DNA form, the CDR3 reads TGTGCCAGCAGCCAAGGGGCTCAGACCCAGTACTTC.

The chain links TRBV5-8 to TRBJ1-5, with D unresolved. This CDR3 has 14 residues. Germline V gene lookup returns CDR1 SGHTS and CDR2 YDEGEE. V shed 1 base and J shed 1 base, with 6 bases lying between them. CDR3 nucleotides: TGTGCCAGCAGCTTGTTGCGGAGCAATCAGCCCCAGCATTTT. This codes for CASSLLRSNQPQHF.

The chain couples TRBV5-8 to TRBJ1-1; the D is unclear. In germline, CDR1 is SGHTS, CDR2 YDEGEE. The V and J ends lost 0 bases and 0 bases respectively, with 6 bases between them. The CDR3 contains 14 residues. This CDR3 is CASSLAALNTEAFF. The DNA for the CDR3 is TGTGCCAGCAGCTTGGCCGCGCTGAACACTGAAGCTTTCTTT.

The genes are TRBV27 and TRBJ2-5, with D possibly being TRBD2 (7 bases). The V and J ends lost 3 bases and 2 bases respectively, with 13 bases between them. CDR1 is MNHEY and CDR2 is SMNVEV in the germline V gene (reference sequence). The CDR3 sequence is 15 residues long. CDR3 sequence (DNA): TGTGCCAGCAGTTTTAGGAGGGGGGGGCAAGAGACCCAGTACTTC. It codes for CASSFRRGGQETQYF.

The V gene is TRBV5-8, the J gene TRBJ1-5; 7 bases agree with TRBD1. The CDR3 is made up of 18 amino acids. Germline V gives CDR1 SGHTS, CDR2 YDEGEE. V was clipped by 4 bases and J by 0 bases; unmatched bases: 13. The CDR3 protein is CASSLTGQTHYSNQPQHF. As DNA, the CDR3 is TGTGCCAGCAGCCTTACGGGACAGACCCATTATAGCAATCAGCCCCAGCATTTT.

A single count supports this clone. The chain employs TRBV5-5 and TRBJ2-3; 8 bases match TRBD2. Germline loops: CDR1 SGHKS, CDR2 YYEKEE (reference sequence). The CDR3 has 14 amino acids. The V gene end was trimmed by 5 bases and the J gene end by 3 bases; junction bases not matched to a gene: 5. The CDR3 nucleotides read TGTGCCAGCAGTTTTAGCGGGGAGACAGATACGCAGTATTTT. Translation: CASSFSGETDTQYF. The variable domain in full, with the rest retrieved from reference TRBV5-5 and TRBJ2-3, is DAGVTQSPTHLIKTRGQQVTLRCSPISGHKSVSWYQQVLGQGPQFIFQYYEKEERGRGNFPDRFSARQFPNYSSELNVNALLLGDSALYLCASSFSGETDTQYFGPGTRLTVL.

This chain joins TRBV5-4 and TRBJ2-1; possible D gene TRBD2, 5 bases. The CDR3 totals 15 residues. Trimming cost V 1 base and J 5 bases, with 13 bases left between them. Germline-derived CDR1 and CDR2 are SGHNT and YYREEE (reference sequence). CDR3 in DNA: TGTGCCAGCAGCTTGTCTTTAGCGACCGACAATGAGCAGTTCTTC. It translates to CASSLSLATDNEQFF.

The CDR3 sequence: CASRLQENTEAFF. The DNA of the CDR3 is TGCGCCAGCAGGCTGCAGGAGAACACTGAAGCTTTCTTT. J is TRBJ1-1 and V is TRBV5-1; D gene unclear. The CDR3 has 13 amino acids. Germline lookup yields CDR1 SGHRS and CDR2 YFSETQ. The germline V and J ends were trimmed by 5 bases and 1 base, with 9 bases remaining between them.

This clone was recorded a few times. The chain has TRBV19 and TRBJ1-1; 7 bases map to TRBD1. Trimming removed 7 bases from V and 4 bases from J; junction bases left unmatched: 9. The germline V gene encodes CDR1 LNHDA and CDR2 SQIVND (reference sequence). The CDR3 has 14 residues. CDR3 protein: CASIRTGRPTEAFF. The CDR3, as DNA: TGTGCCAGTATCAGGACAGGAAGACCCACTGAAGCTTTCTTT.

The genes are TRBV7-8 and TRBJ1-5; 7 nucleotides line up with TRBD1. The CDR3 length is 21 residues. After removal of 2 bases from V and 2 bases from J, the junction contained 21 bases not matched to a gene. CDR1 and CDR2 (germline): SGHVS, FQNEAQ. The CDR3 reads CASSLYARVTGFYEGNQPQHF. The CDR3 coding sequence is TGTGCCAGCAGCTTATATGCCCGTGTGACAGGGTTTTATGAGGGCAATCAGCCCCAGCATTTT.